This is a list of T cell receptor beta chains from one sample in a study of T cells after yellow fever vaccination. TCRdb used MiXCR to reprocess the 5' RACE reads, holding one entry per CDR3 protein. The sample lists about 320,000 distinct CDR3 sequences; around 4.5% were seen once. Here the sequenced sample was PBMCs, taken 15 days after the yellow fever booster vaccination. Every receptor here comes from a man aged 18 to 29 who received the YFV17D yellow fever vaccine. Both conserved end residues are part of each CDR3. Fields, in order: clone size, D gene, V gene, J gene, CDR3 DNA, CDR3 protein. A D gene is named only where the DNA matches it firmly. Clone size is stated in some rows and not others, as once, few, many or a class when expanded.

size: few; D: NA; V: TRBV11-2; J: TRBJ2-1; DNA: TGTGCCAGCAGCTCATACCGGGCCCTCTCCTACAATGAGCAGTTCTTC; CDR3: CASSSYRALSYNEQFF
size: many; D: TRBD2; V: TRBV29-1; J: TRBJ2-5; DNA: TGCAGCGTTGACCCTAGCGGGGGGGTCCGGGAGACCCAGTACTTC; CDR3: CSVDPSGGVRETQYF
size: NA; D: NA; V: TRBV20-1; J: TRBJ1-6; DNA: TGCAGTGCCGACCGGGACGGGGGAGGGGGTTCACCCCTCCACTTT; CDR3: CSADRDGGGGSPLHF
size: few; D: TRBD2; V: TRBV4-2; J: TRBJ2-7; DNA: TGTGCCAGCAGCCAAGTACTAGCGGGTTCCTACGAGCAGTACTTC; CDR3: CASSQVLAGSYEQYF
size: many; D: NA; V: TRBV7-2; J: TRBJ1-2; DNA: TGTGCCAGCAGCAACCGGGACGGCCTCTATGGCTACACCTTC; CDR3: CASSNRDGLYGYTF
size: NA; D: NA; V: TRBV10-3; J: TRBJ2-3; DNA: TGTGCCATCAGTCTAAATACAGATACGCAGTATTTT; CDR3: CAISLNTDTQYF
size: many; D: NA; V: TRBV6-2/TRBV6-3; J: TRBJ2-1; DNA: TGTGCCAGCAGGCTAGAGATCACCTACAATGAGCAGTTCTTC; CDR3: CASRLEITYNEQFF
size: NA; D: NA; V: TRBV21-1; J: TRBJ2-4; DNA: TGTGCCAGCAGCCTAACGGGACAGCTCCTAGCCAAAAACATTCAGTACTTC; CDR3: CASSLTGQLLAKNIQYF
size: few; D: NA; V: TRBV15; J: TRBJ1-5; DNA: TGTGCCACCAGCAGAGATCGAGCCCCGTATCAGCCCCAGCATTTT; CDR3: CATSRDRAPYQPQHF
size: few; D: TRBD1; V: TRBV20-1; J: TRBJ2-7; DNA: TGCAGTGCTAGGTCCCCCGTGACAGGGGACGAGCAGTACTTC; CDR3: CSARSPVTGDEQYF
size: few; D: TRBD1; V: TRBV19; J: TRBJ2-3; DNA: TGTGCCAGTAGCCAAGGACAGGACCCACCAGATACGCAGTATTTT; CDR3: CASSQGQDPPDTQYF
size: once; D: TRBD1; V: TRBV15; J: TRBJ1-4; DNA: TGTGCCACCAGCGATTCAGGGGGCTTGAAACTGTTTTTT; CDR3: CATSDSGGLKLFF
size: NA; D: TRBD1; V: TRBV6-1; J: TRBJ1-1; DNA: TGTGCCAGCAGCGCAGGGACAGCCCAGGGGTGGGGTACTGAAGCTTTCTTT; CDR3: CASSAGTAQGWGTEAFF
size: NA; D: NA; V: TRBV5-6; J: TRBJ1-2; DNA: TGTGCCAGCAGCTTGGCCGACAGGCCTAACTATGGCTACACCTTC; CDR3: CASSLADRPNYGYTF
size: many; D: TRBD1; V: TRBV29-1; J: TRBJ2-3; DNA: TGCAGCGGTGGGACAGGGGGAGTAGATACGCAGTATTTT; CDR3: CSGGTGGVDTQYF
size: many; D: TRBD1; V: TRBV20-1; J: TRBJ1-2; DNA: TGCAGTGCTAGAGATACCTGGACAGGGGGGCCGAGGAACTATGGCTACACCTTC; CDR3: CSARDTWTGGPRNYGYTF
size: many; D: NA; V: TRBV7-3; J: TRBJ1-4; DNA: TGTGCCAGCAGCTTCCGGAGGGGCGGGAAACTGTTTTTT; CDR3: CASSFRRGGKLFF
size: NA; D: TRBD1; V: TRBV6-5; J: TRBJ1-2; DNA: TGTGCCAGCAGTTACGCGACAGGGATCTATGGCTACACCTTC; CDR3: CASSYATGIYGYTF
size: NA; D: NA; V: TRBV4-2; J: TRBJ2-1; DNA: TGTGCCAGCAGCCAAGATCTGGAGGGGGGGTCCTACAATGAGCAGTTCTTC; CDR3: CASSQDLEGGSYNEQFF
size: NA; D: NA; V: TRBV7-6; J: TRBJ1-5; DNA: TGTGCCAGCAGCTTAGAGCTAGGGAGGCCCCAGCATTTT; CDR3: CASSLELGRPQHF
size: NA; D: NA; V: TRBV18; J: TRBJ1-5; DNA: TGTGCCAGCTCACCATCGGGGGGCAATCAGCCCCAGCATTTT; CDR3: CASSPSGGNQPQHF
size: many; D: NA; V: TRBV5-1; J: TRBJ1-4; DNA: TGCGCCAGCAGCTTGGTCACGGGAGAAAAACTGTTTTTT; CDR3: CASSLVTGEKLFF
size: many; D: TRBD1; V: TRBV12-3/TRBV12-4; J: TRBJ1-5; DNA: TGTGCCAGCAGTGCCGGGACAGGGGATCAGCCCCAGCATTTT; CDR3: CASSAGTGDQPQHF
size: many; D: NA; V: TRBV9; J: TRBJ1-3; DNA: TGTGCCAGCAGCGTAGCTGGAGGGAGGGGACCCAGCTCTGGAAACACCATATATTTT; CDR3: CASSVAGGRGPSSGNTIYF
size: many; D: TRBD2; V: TRBV4-1; J: TRBJ2-3; DNA: TGCGCCAGCAGCCAAGCTGAGATTAGCGGGAGCACAGATACGCAGTATTTT; CDR3: CASSQAEISGSTDTQYF
size: NA; D: NA; V: TRBV24-1; J: TRBJ1-2; DNA: TGTGCCACCACCCAACAGGGTATTTCGGATGGCTACACCTTC; CDR3: CATTQQGISDGYTF
size: few; D: TRBD1; V: TRBV20-1; J: TRBJ2-2; DNA: TGCAGTGCTAGAGAAGGACAGGACAGCGGGGAGCTGTTTTTT; CDR3: CSAREGQDSGELFF
size: many; D: TRBD1; V: TRBV7-3; J: TRBJ1-1; DNA: TGTGCCAGCAGCACTCAGGGGGGGACTGAAGCTTTCTTT; CDR3: CASSTQGGTEAFF
size: many; D: NA; V: TRBV6-2/TRBV6-3; J: TRBJ2-3; DNA: TGTGCCAGCAGTTACTCGCTGGACCCACGGGGTCCTAGCACAGATACGCAGTATTTT; CDR3: CASSYSLDPRGPSTDTQYF
size: NA; D: NA; V: TRBV3-1; J: TRBJ2-7; DNA: TGTGCCAGCAGCCAAGCCCAGAGCCACGAGCAGTACTTC; CDR3: CASSQAQSHEQYF
size: few; D: TRBD2; V: TRBV7-2; J: TRBJ2-1; DNA: TGTGCCAGCAGCCTGGGACTAGCGGGTAGGAATGAGCAGTTCTTC; CDR3: CASSLGLAGRNEQFF
size: few; D: NA; V: TRBV7-8; J: TRBJ1-6; DNA: TGTGCCAGCAGCCCAGGGGAACAGTCACCCCTCCACTTT; CDR3: CASSPGEQSPLHF
size: NA; D: NA; V: TRBV20-1; J: TRBJ1-4; DNA: TGCAGTGCTAGAGATGTGGACCGGGAAGAAAAACTGTTTTTT; CDR3: CSARDVDREEKLFF